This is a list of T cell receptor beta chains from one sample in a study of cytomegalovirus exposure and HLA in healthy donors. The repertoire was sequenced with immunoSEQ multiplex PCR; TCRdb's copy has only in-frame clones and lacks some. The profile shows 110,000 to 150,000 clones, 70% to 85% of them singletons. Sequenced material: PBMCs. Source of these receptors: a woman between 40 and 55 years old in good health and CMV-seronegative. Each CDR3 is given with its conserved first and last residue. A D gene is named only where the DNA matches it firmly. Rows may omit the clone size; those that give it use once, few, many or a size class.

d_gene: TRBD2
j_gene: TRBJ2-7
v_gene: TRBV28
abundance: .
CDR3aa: CATCSGRAYEQYF
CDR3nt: TGTGCCACCTGTAGCGGGAGGGCATACGAGCAGTACTTC

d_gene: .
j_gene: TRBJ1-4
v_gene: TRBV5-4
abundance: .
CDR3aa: CASSRKGVSNEKLFF
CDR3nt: TGTGCCAGCAGCAGAAAGGGGGTGTCTAATGAAAAACTGTTTTTT

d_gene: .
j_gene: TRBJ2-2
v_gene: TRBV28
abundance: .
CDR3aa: CASSPTSGGLFF
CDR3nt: TGTGCCAGCAGTCCCACTTCCGGGGGGCTGTTTTTT

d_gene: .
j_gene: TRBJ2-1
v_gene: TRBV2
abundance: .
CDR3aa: CASRRRAKNEQFF
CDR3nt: TGTGCCAGCAGGCGGAGGGCCAAAAATGAGCAGTTCTTC

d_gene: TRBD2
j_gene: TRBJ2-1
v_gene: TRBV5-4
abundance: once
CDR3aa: CASSSGGGSGRASYNEQFF
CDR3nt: TGTGCCAGCAGCTCCGGAGGTGGTAGCGGGAGGGCATCCTACAATGAGCAGTTCTTC

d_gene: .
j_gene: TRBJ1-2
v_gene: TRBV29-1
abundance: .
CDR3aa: CSVGAGRGNGYTF
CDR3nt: TGCAGCGTTGGGGCAGGCCGGGGGAATGGCTACACCTTC

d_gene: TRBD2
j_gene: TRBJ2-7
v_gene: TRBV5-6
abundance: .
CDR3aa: CASSTYRTSGNRYEQYF
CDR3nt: TGTGCCAGCAGCACTTACCGGACTAGCGGGAACCGGTACGAGCAGTACTTC

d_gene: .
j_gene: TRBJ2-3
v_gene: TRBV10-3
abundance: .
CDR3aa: CAISELNRLSRTDTQYF
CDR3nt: TGTGCCATCAGTGAACTTAACAGGCTGTCTCGCACAGATACGCAGTATTTT

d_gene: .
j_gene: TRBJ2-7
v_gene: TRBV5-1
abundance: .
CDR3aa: CASSRGGGTDYEQYF
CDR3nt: TGCGCCAGCAGCAGGGGAGGCGGAACCGACTACGAGCAGTACTTC

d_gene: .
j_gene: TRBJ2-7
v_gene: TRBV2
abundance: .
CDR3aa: CASSDFTNYEQYF
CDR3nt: TGTGCCAGCAGTGACTTTACAAACTACGAGCAGTACTTC

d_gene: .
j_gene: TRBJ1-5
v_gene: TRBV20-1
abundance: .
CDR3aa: CSAQRSSQHF
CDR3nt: TGCAGTGCGCAGCGTAGTTCCCAGCATTTT

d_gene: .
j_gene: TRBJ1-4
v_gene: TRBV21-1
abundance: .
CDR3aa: CASSQYYFSTPRKLFF
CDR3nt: TGTGCCAGCAGCCAATACTATTTCTCGACGCCTAGAAAACTGTTTTTT

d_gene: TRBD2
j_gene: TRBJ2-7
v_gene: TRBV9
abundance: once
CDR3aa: CASSPWSSGTYEQYF
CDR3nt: TGTGCCAGCAGCCCCTGGTCTAGCGGGACGTACGAGCAGTACTTC

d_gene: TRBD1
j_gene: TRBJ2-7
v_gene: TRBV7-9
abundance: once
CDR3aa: CASSVPGQVTYEQYF
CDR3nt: TGTGCCAGCAGCGTCCCGGGACAGGTTACCTACGAGCAGTACTTC

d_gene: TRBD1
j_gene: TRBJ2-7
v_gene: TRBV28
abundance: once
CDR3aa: CASSFTLTGVGSYEQYF
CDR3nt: TGTGCCAGCAGTTTTACCCTAACAGGGGTGGGGTCCTACGAGCAGTACTTC

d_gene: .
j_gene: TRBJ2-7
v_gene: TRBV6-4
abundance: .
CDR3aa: CASSPGGLVPGEQYF
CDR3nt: TGTGCCAGCAGTCCCGGAGGGCTAGTTCCGGGGGAGCAGTACTTC

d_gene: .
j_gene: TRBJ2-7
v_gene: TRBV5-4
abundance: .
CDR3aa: CASSLGGLRSYEQYF
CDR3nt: TGTGCCAGCAGCTTGGGGGGACTCCGCTCCTACGAGCAGTACTTC

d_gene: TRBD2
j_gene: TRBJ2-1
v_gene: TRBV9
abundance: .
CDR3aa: CASSVGLAEYNEQFF
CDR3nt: TGTGCCAGCAGCGTAGGGCTAGCGGAATACAATGAGCAGTTCTTC

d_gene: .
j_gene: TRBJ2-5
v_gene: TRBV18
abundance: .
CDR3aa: CASSPLQGRETQYF
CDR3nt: TGTGCCAGCTCACCACTCCAGGGTAGGGAGACCCAGTACTTC

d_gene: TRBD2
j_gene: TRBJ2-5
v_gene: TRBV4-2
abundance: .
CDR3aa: CASSQGGGLAFQETQYF
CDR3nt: TGTGCCAGCAGCCAAGGGGGAGGGCTAGCTTTCCAAGAGACCCAGTACTTC

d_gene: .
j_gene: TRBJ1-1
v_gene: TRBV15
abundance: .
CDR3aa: CATSRDPGNWVKAFF
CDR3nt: TGTGCCACCAGCAGAGATCCGGGAAATTGGGTGAAAGCTTTCTTT

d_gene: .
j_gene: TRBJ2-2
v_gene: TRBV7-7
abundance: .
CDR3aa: CASSTTGSGTGELFF
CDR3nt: TGTGCCAGCAGCACCACAGGGTCAGGCACCGGGGAGCTGTTTTTT

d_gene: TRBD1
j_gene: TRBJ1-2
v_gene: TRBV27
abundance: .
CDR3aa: CASSPGTGGIVGYTF
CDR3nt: TGTGCCAGCAGTCCTGGGACAGGGGGCATCGTTGGCTACACCTTC

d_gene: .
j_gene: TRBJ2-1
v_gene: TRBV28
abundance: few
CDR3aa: CASRDASSYNEQFF
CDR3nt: TGTGCCAGCAGAGATGCGAGCTCCTACAATGAGCAGTTCTTC

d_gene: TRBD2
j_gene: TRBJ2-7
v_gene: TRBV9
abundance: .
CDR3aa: CASSVGTSGPYEQYF
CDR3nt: TGTGCCAGCAGCGTGGGGACTAGCGGACCGTACGAGCAGTACTTC

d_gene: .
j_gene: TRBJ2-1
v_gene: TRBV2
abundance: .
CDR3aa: CASQRGGNNEQFF
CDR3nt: TGTGCCAGCCAAAGGGGCGGAAACAATGAGCAGTTCTTC